This T cell receptor (beta chain) is from a study of shared clonotypes between healthy human individuals. V shed 4 bases and J shed 7 bases, with 9 bases lying between them. Germline lookup yields CDR1 SGDLS and CDR2 YYNGEE. This CDR3 has 11 amino acids. TCRdb's table, derived via immunoSEQ multiplex PCR, lists solely in-frame clones and lacks some. The sample yields a few million clones, over 85% seen once. Findings and limits, study-wide: Non-shared clonotypes showed lower generation probabilities than clonotypes common to all four donors. Among a handful of donors, approximately 5% of naive CD4 clonotypes were found in common.

Notes on this clone: Its target is unknown.

Naive CD8 cells comprised CD45RO-negative, CCR7-positively selected cells, excluding terminally differentiated effector memory CD45RA+ cells. The receptor comes from a man aged 18-30 years in good health. Some clones in this sample may be carry-over from other donors' samples. The specimen sequenced was naive CD8+ T cells from PBMCs. The chain combines TRBV9 with TRBJ2-7; a possible D gene is TRBD2 (5 bases). CDR3 in DNA: TGTGCCAGCAGCTCCCGGGGAGAGCAGTACTTC. Translated: CASSSRGEQYF.